This TCR beta chain is drawn from a study of PD-1 blockade in classical Hodgkin lymphoma. Turning to the study itself: Nivolumab was given intravenously to patients at 3 mg/kg every 2 weeks. Study conclusions and caveats: Complete responders' baseline diversity resembled that of newly diagnosed patients. A reduction in baseline TCR diversity was reportedly seen in newly diagnosed patients relative to healthy donors. Nothing has yet pinned down what causes the repertoire differences, possibly disease activity or prior therapy.

Germline CDR1 is SQVTM and CDR2 is ANQGSEA. This CDR3 has 13 amino acids. The table came from immunoSEQ multiplex PCR; TCRdb's copy has only in-frame clones and leaves some out. The table has about 84,000 clones, about nine tenths seen once; the top ten hold approximately 22%. Following autologous stem cell transplantation, relapse occurred in every patient, and exposure to brentuximab vedotin varied. Of note for this clone: Antigen: not known. The junction and the germline gene differ at one end; a read error may be behind it.

The material sequenced was peripheral blood mononuclear cells (PBMCs), taken at baseline. This TCR was sampled from a human donor with classical Hodgkin lymphoma. The chain has TRBV29-1 and TRBJ2-6, with D possibly called TRBD1 or TRBD2 (5 bases each). The CDR3 DNA is TGCAGCGTTGTGGGGGACGGGGCCAACGCCCTGACTTTC. Protein sequence: CSVVGDGANALTF.